Listed here are 26 T cell receptor beta chains from one sample, sequenced in a study of cytomegalovirus exposure and HLA in healthy donors. Sequencing used immunoSEQ multiplex PCR; TCRdb keeps in-frame clones, though not all of them. Among 200,000 or so clones listed, around 80% were seen once. The source material was PBMCs. The source is a woman in her thirties in good health and CMV-seropositive.

The chain combines TRBV6-1 with TRBJ2-7; 12 nucleotides line up with TRBD1. Germline loops: CDR1 MNHNS, CDR2 SASEGT. V lost 2 bases and J lost 6; bases outside the gene matches: 5. CDR3 size: 15 residues. The CDR3 reads CASSEMGQGAGEQYF. For the CDR3, the DNA is TGTGCCAGCAGTGAAATGGGACAGGGGGCTGGCGAGCAGTACTTC.

J is TRBJ2-3 and V is TRBV5-1; D remains ambiguous. V gave up 5 bases and J gave up 2 bases, with 12 bases separating them. Germline V CDR1 and CDR2: SGHRS, YFSETQ. The CDR3 runs 14 residues. The CDR3 DNA reads TGCGCCAGCAGACTTGGTGGTTACACAGATACGCAGTATTTT. It specifies CASRLGGYTDTQYF.

The count of this clone is one. V usage is TRBV9 and J usage is TRBJ2-1; TRBD2 matches 7 bases. Germline lookup yields CDR1 SGDLS and CDR2 YYNGEE. CDR3 size: 15 residues. The V segment lost 0 bases and the J segment 8 bases; nucleotides outside the gene matches: 8. CDR3: CASSVEVTSSDEQFF. For the CDR3, the DNA is TGTGCCAGCAGCGTAGAAGTGACTAGCAGCGATGAGCAGTTCTTC.

The CDR3 nucleotides read TGTGCCAGCAGCTTGGATGGCTCGAAAGAGACCCAGTACTTC. It encodes CASSLDGSKETQYF. The chain is built from TRBV5-4 and TRBJ2-5; D remains ambiguous. Trimming took 0 bases from V and 3 from J, leaving 9 bases between them. The CDR3 is 14 residues long. CDR1 is SGHNT and CDR2 is YYREEE in the germline V gene (reference sequence).

The chain is built from TRBV2 and TRBJ2-3; 11 bases align to TRBD2. The V gene's germline CDR1 is SNHLY and CDR2 FYNNEI. V shed 8 bases and J 0 bases; nucleotides not matched to a gene: 7. The CDR3 consists of 16 residues. The CDR3 reads CASLGSGRASTDTQYF. CDR3 in DNA: TGTGCCAGCTTGGGTAGCGGGAGGGCGAGCACAGATACGCAGTATTTT.

The chain couples TRBV5-6 to TRBJ2-7; 8 nucleotides line up with TRBD2. In germline, CDR1 is SGHDT, CDR2 YYEEEE. The CDR3 has 15 amino acids. J gave up 3 bases and V 0 bases, and 5 bases lay outside the gene matches. CDR3 coding DNA: TGTGCCAGCAGCTTGGGAGTTACTAGCGGCTACGAGCAGTACTTC. Its translation is CASSLGVTSGYEQYF.

The chain joins TRBV5-4 to TRBJ2-7; 10 positions match TRBD2. The CDR3 has 13 residues. Germline CDR1 and CDR2: SGHNT and YYREEE (reference sequence). V lost 6 bases to trimming and J lost 4 bases; unmatched junction nucleotides: 4. DNA for the CDR3: TGTGCCAGCACTAGCGGGAGTAAATACGAGCAGTACTTC. Translating it yields CASTSGSKYEQYF.

The V and J genes are TRBV5-1 and TRBJ2-1, with 12 positions matching TRBD2. The V gene's germline CDR1 is SGHRS and CDR2 YFSETQ. Germline trimming cut 1 base from V and 1 base from J; bases unmatched to any gene: 9. This CDR3 has 19 residues. The CDR3 sequence is CASSLLGTSGPGSYNEQFF. CDR3 bases: TGCGCCAGCAGCTTGCTCGGGACTAGCGGGCCAGGGTCCTACAATGAGCAGTTCTTC.

The chain couples TRBV11-2 to TRBJ2-1; maybe TRBD2 (6 bases). The CDR3 totals 13 residues. Trimming cost V 5 bases and J 5 bases, with 10 bases left between them. CDR1 is SGHAT and CDR2 is FQNNGV in the germline V gene. The CDR3 reads CASSPGAHNEQFF. DNA for the CDR3: TGTGCCAGCAGCCCGGGAGCCCACAATGAGCAGTTCTTC.

For this clone: The junction differs from germline at one of its ends, possibly a read error. This chain joins TRBV5-4 and TRBJ2-1; 9 nucleotides match TRBD2. This CDR3 is 17 amino acids long. In germline, CDR1 is SGHNT, CDR2 YYREEE (reference sequence). The CDR3 region is CASSPAGGTRVKNDQFF. Here the CDR3 DNA reads TGTGCCAGCAGCCCCGCGGGGGGGACTAGGGTTAAGAATGATCAGTTCTTC.

J is TRBJ2-1 and V is TRBV27; no clear D gene. The CDR3 spans 14 residues. V lost 2 bases, J lost 0 bases, and 5 bases lay in between. Germline CDR1 reads MNHEY; CDR2 reads SMNVEV (reference sequence). In DNA form, the CDR3 reads TGTGCCAGCAGTTTACGGAGCTCCTACAATGAGCAGTTCTTC. It yields the protein CASSLRSSYNEQFF.

A note on this clone: Within the sample, other DNA sequences also encode this same CDR3. The chain employs TRBV30 and TRBJ1-2; D is ambiguous. Per germline, CDR1 GTSNPN and CDR2 SVGIG (reference sequence). The CDR3 runs to 11 residues. Trimming took off 1 base at V and 7 bases at J, with 7 bases between the two ends. DNA for the CDR3: TGTGCCTGGAGTGGAGGCGGTGGCTACACCTTC. Translating gives CAWSGGGGYTF.

The chain has TRBV10-3 and TRBJ2-2; the D gene is possibly TRBD1 (6 bases). Trimming stripped 3 bases from V and 3 bases from J, with 11 bases between. The germline V gene encodes CDR1 ENHRY and CDR2 SYGVKD. The CDR3 consists of 15 residues. Written as DNA, the CDR3 is TGTGCCATCAGTGATCAGGGGCCACACACCGGGGAGCTGTTTTTT. Its protein is CAISDQGPHTGELFF.

As regards this clone: Other DNA sequences of this sample code for an identical CDR3. The chain recombines TRBV28 with TRBJ1-2, with 7 bases that match TRBD1. This CDR3 contains 13 residues. The J segment lost 2 bases and the V segment lost 5 bases, leaving 2 bases of the junction unmatched. From germline, CDR1 is MDHEN and CDR2 SYDVKM. CDR3 DNA: TGTGCCAGCAGTCGGGACAGCAACTATGGCTACACCTTC. Its translation: CASSRDSNYGYTF.

This chain links TRBV29-1 with TRBJ2-1, with 14 bases lining up with TRBD2. The CDR3 consists of 16 residues. Looked up from germline, CDR1 is SQVTM and CDR2 is ANQGSEA. V lost 7 bases and J lost 2; bases outside the gene matches: 7. The CDR3 region has the DNA TGCAGCGCGGGACTAGCGGGAGATCAGGCCTACAATGAGCAGTTCTTC. Translated: CSAGLAGDQAYNEQFF.

As concerns this clone: The junction departs from the called germline gene at one end, perhaps through a read error. The chain links TRBV7-8 to TRBJ1-2; perhaps TRBD1 as D (5 bases). The germline V gene has CDR1 SGHVS and CDR2 FQNEAQ. This CDR3 is built from 11 residues. This CDR3 reads CASSSRAAIAF. Written as DNA, the CDR3 is TGTGCCAGCAGCTCCAGGGCTGCTATAGCCTTC.

The J gene is TRBJ2-5, the V gene TRBV2, with TRBD1 matching 7 bases. V lost 10 bases and J lost 5; bases outside the gene matches: 7. This CDR3 region has 12 residues. Germline assignment: CDR1 SNHLY and CDR2 FYNNEI. The CDR3 loop is CATTGIRETQYF. The CDR3 bases are TGTGCCACGACAGGGATCCGGGAGACCCAGTACTTC.

The V and J genes are TRBV10-1 and TRBJ2-3; TRBD2 aligns across 9 bases. The CDR3 length is 17 residues. Germline CDR1 WNHNN, CDR2 SYGVQD (reference sequence). Trimming at V came to 3 bases and at J to 4 bases, leaving 11 bases not matched to a gene. CDR3: CASSDGRGGRAADTQYF. The CDR3 DNA reads TGCGCCAGCAGTGATGGTAGGGGCGGGAGGGCCGCAGATACGCAGTATTTT.

The J gene is TRBJ2-2, the V gene TRBV6-1, with 7 positions matching TRBD2. V lost 8 bases, J lost 0 bases, and 12 bases stayed unmatched. The CDR3 extends over 17 amino acids. Germline-derived CDR1 and CDR2 are MNHNS and SASEGT. The CDR3 reads CASGGRVRTTNTGELFF. DNA of the CDR3: TGTGCCAGCGGTGGGAGGGTCCGGACGACGAACACCGGGGAGCTGTTTTTT.

The V call is TRBV2, the J call TRBJ2-7; 16 bases are shared with TRBD2. The J segment lost 2 bases and the V segment lost 11 bases, leaving 9 bases of the junction unmatched. The CDR3 covers 16 residues. Per the germline V gene, CDR1 is SNHLY and CDR2 is FYNNEI. The CDR3 DNA reads as TGTGCCGGGGGACTAGCGGGAGGGCCCGACCCCTACGAGCAGTACTTC. This encodes CAGGLAGGPDPYEQYF. Full variable domain (outside the CDR3, taken from reference TRBV2 and TRBJ2-7): EPEVTQTPSHQVTQMGQEVILRCVPISNHLYFYWYRQILGQKVEFLVSFYNNEISEKSEIFDDQFSVERPDGSNFTLKIRSTKLEDSAMYFCAGGLAGGPDPYEQYFGPGTRLTVT.

The chain links TRBV14 to TRBJ2-5; D is possibly TRBD1 (5 bases). The CDR3 has 15 residues. The V and J ends lost 2 bases and 4 bases respectively, with 14 bases between them. In germline, CDR1 is SGHDN, CDR2 FVKESK. CDR3 coding DNA: TGTGCCAGCAGCCAAACCCAGGGATGGGGAGAGACCCAGTACTTC. Translated, it gives CASSQTQGWGETQYF.

The chain links TRBV5-6 to TRBJ2-7; tentatively, D is TRBD1 (6 bases). The CDR3 sequence is 14 residues long. V lost 6 bases, J lost 5 bases, and 18 bases lay in between. The germline CDR1 and CDR2 sequences are SGHDT and YYEEEE. The CDR3 sequence is CASNRQGLPHEQYF. For the CDR3, the DNA is TGTGCCAGCAACCGCCAGGGGCTACCCCACGAGCAGTACTTC.

The chain carries TRBV2 and TRBJ1-2; unclear D gene. V was pared by 4 bases and J by 4 bases, with 13 bases between. The CDR3 extends over 14 amino acids. Per the germline V gene, CDR1 is SNHLY and CDR2 is FYNNEI. The CDR3 loop is CASSVGPYIYGYTF. The DNA of the CDR3 is TGTGCCAGCAGTGTTGGGCCCTACATCTATGGCTACACCTTC.

The J gene is TRBJ1-2, the V gene TRBV5-1; D uncertain. This CDR3 region has 14 residues. Germline CDR1 SGHRS, CDR2 YFSETQ. V was pared by 0 bases and J by 11 bases, with 17 bases between. In DNA, the CDR3 is TGCGCCAGCAGCTTGGGGGCCACCGTCTTAAGATACACCTTC. This codes for CASSLGATVLRYTF.

In DNA, the CDR3 is TGTGCCAGCAGCCCTCGGGGGGGAGGATTCGAGCAGTACTTC. Translating it yields CASSPRGGGFEQYF. This sequence joins TRBV6-6 and TRBJ2-7; 8 bases are shared with TRBD2. Germline V CDR1 and CDR2: MNHNY, SVGAGI (reference sequence). This CDR3 contains 14 residues. The trim removed 6 bases at V and 6 bases at J, leaving 10 bases unmatched.

This clone has ten or more counts. This rearrangement joins TRBV19 to TRBJ1-2, with a tentative D call TRBD1 (6 bases). Per germline, CDR1 LNHDA and CDR2 SQIVND (reference sequence). There are 14 residues in the CDR3. V gave up 3 bases and J gave up 6 bases, with 14 bases separating them. This CDR3 is CASSIVTGSDGYTF. Written as DNA, the CDR3 is TGTGCCAGTAGTATTGTCACAGGGAGTGATGGCTACACCTTC.